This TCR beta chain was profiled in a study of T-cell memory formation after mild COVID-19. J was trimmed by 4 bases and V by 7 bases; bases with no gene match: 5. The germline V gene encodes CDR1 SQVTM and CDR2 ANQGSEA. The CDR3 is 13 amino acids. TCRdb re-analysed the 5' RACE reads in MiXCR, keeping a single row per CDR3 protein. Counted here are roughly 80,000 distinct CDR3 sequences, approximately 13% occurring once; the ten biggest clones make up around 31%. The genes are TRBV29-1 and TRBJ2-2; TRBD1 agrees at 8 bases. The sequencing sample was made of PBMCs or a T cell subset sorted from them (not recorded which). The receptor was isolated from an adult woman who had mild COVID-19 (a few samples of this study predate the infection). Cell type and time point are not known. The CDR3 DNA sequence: TGCAGCGGGACAGGGCCGATCACCGGGGAGCTGTTTTTT. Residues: CSGTGPITGELFF.